This paragraph reports one TCR beta chain. The data stem from a study of blood T cells in healthy people across ages. Germline CDR1 and CDR2: SGHVS and FNYEAQ. The CDR3 contains 14 residues. J lost 5 bases, V lost 5 bases, and 9 bases had no gene match. PCR was performed a second time for roughly 6 to 12 cycles using a sample-barcoded 5' primer and a J-beta primer mix. TCRdb redid the calling of the 5' RACE reads with MiXCR, one entry per CDR3 protein. There are roughly 800,000 distinct CDR3 sequences in the sample; around 25% occur only once, and roughly 3.1% lies in the top ten. The data also belong to a second study, concerning T cells of mothers and their children. Per that study: Second-PCR amplification with M1S added sample barcodes and 2-4 random nucleotides. No clone of persistent microchimeric T cells was detected.

This chain links TRBV7-6 with TRBJ2-7; 7 bases agree with TRBD1. Sample: blood. This clonotype was sampled from a boy between 10 and 17 years old in good health. CDR3 residues: CASSLLGQPHEQYF. DNA for the CDR3: TGTGCCAGCAGCCTACTGGGACAGCCCCACGAGCAGTACTTC.